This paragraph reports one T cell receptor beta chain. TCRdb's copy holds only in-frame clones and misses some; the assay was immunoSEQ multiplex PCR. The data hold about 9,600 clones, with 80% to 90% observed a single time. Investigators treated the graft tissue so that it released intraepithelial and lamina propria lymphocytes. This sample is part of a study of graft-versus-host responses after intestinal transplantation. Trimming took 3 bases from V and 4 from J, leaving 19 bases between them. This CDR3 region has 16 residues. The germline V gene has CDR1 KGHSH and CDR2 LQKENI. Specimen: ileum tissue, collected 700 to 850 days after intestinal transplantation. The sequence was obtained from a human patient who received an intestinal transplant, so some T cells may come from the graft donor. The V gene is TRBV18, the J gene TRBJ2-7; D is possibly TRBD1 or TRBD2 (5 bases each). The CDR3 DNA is TGTGCCAGCTCACCTAGGTTGCAGGGAGTGGGATACGAGCAGTACTTC. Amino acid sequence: CASSPRLQGVGYEQYF.